This TCR beta chain was captured in a study of shared clonotypes between healthy human individuals. Under the authors' procedure: Junction-only immunoSEQ data arrived without quality scores, meaning filtering differed. The protocol was immunoSEQ multiplex PCR, while the TCRdb copy is restricted to in-frame clones and leaves out a portion. That table gives V, J and clone size, and the DNA gave D and trimming. This table has hundreds of thousands of clones, around 79% appearing once. Donors were healthy HIV-negative adults without recent acute infections or vaccinations. This CDR3 spans 17 amino acids. V shed 4 bases, J shed 1 base, and the junction held 9 bases outside the gene matches. Germline loops: CDR1 SGDLS, CDR2 YYNGEE.

This clonotype was obtained from a woman aged 40 to 50 in good health. Some clones in this sample may be carry-over from other donors' samples. The material sequenced was PBMCs. This chain connects TRBV9 to TRBJ1-3; 9 nucleotides agree with TRBD1. In DNA form, the CDR3 reads TGTGCCAGCAGCCAACGTCCCGGGACAGGGTCTGGAAACACCATATATTTT. It translates to CASSQRPGTGSGNTIYF.